These 25 T cell receptor beta chains were sequenced from one sample in a study of Graves' ophthalmopathy and Graves' hyperthyroidism. Amplifying from RNA transcripts, the study obtained TCR beta CDR3 regions. First-round RT-PCR used HTBI primers; second-round multiplex PCR followed. MiXCR, applied by TCRdb to the multiplex PCR reads, yields one record per CDR3 protein. Of around 1.1 million distinct CDR3 sequences listed, about 40% are singletons. Sequencing was performed on peripheral blood or thyroid tissue (not recorded which). All receptors derive from an adult man with Graves' hyperthyroidism.

The rearrangement joins TRBV29-1 to TRBJ2-2; D gene ambiguous. The ends were cut back, 2 bases at V and 6 bases at J, with 7 bases in the middle. Per germline, CDR1 SQVTM and CDR2 ANQGSEA. This CDR3 spans 12 amino acids. Written as DNA, the CDR3 is TGCAGCGTTGAATGGGGATCCGGGGAGCTGTTTTTT. Amino acid sequence: CSVEWGSGELFF.

This clonotype was seen repeatedly, ten times or more. This chain links TRBV19 with TRBJ1-1; 8 nucleotides align to TRBD1. J gave up 4 bases and V 3 bases, and 10 bases lay outside the gene matches. Germline V gives CDR1 LNHDA, CDR2 SQIVND (reference sequence). This CDR3 has 16 residues. Written as DNA, the CDR3 is TGTGCCAGTAGTATTGCGGACAGGGTCGTAGGCACTGAAGCTTTCTTT. This translates into CASSIADRVVGTEAFF.

The chain couples TRBV10-2 to TRBJ1-5; D unresolved. V was shortened by 2 bases and J by 4 bases, with 9 bases between the two germline ends. The CDR3 runs 14 residues. Germline-derived CDR1 and CDR2 are WSHSY and SAAADI. DNA of the CDR3: TGCGCCAGCAGTGAGGGGTCAAATAATCAGCCCCAGCATTTT. Amino acid sequence: CASSEGSNNQPQHF.

This clonotype was counted at least ten times. This sequence joins TRBV20-1 and TRBJ1-4; D gene uncertain. V lost 0 bases and J 2 bases, leaving 16 bases between the germline ends. Germline V gene sequence: CDR1 DFQATT, CDR2 SNEGSKA (reference sequence). CDR3 length equals 17 residues. This CDR3 reads CSARDGDSGRTNEKLFF. DNA for the CDR3: TGCAGTGCTAGAGATGGGGATTCCGGCAGGACTAATGAAAAACTGTTTTTT.

CDR3 nucleotides: TGTGCCAGCAGTTTCCTTGGGACAGGTGTAAACTATGGCTACACCTTC. The encoded protein is CASSFLGTGVNYGYTF. The rearrangement joins TRBV27 to TRBJ1-2; 8 bases agree with TRBD1. Germline CDR1 MNHEY, CDR2 SMNVEV (reference sequence). This CDR3 has 16 residues. The V gene end was trimmed by 3 bases and the J gene end by 2 bases; junction bases not matched to a gene: 8.

This clonotype was observed at least ten times. V usage is TRBV7-9 and J usage is TRBJ1-1; D uncertain. V was shortened by 1 base and J by 5 bases, with 17 bases between the two germline ends. The germline CDR1 and CDR2 sequences are SEHNR and FQNEAQ (reference sequence). There are 16 residues in the CDR3. Written as DNA, the CDR3 is TGTGCCAGCAGCTTAGAGGGCTACGGCGGACGGACTGAAGCTTTCTTT. Its translation is CASSLEGYGGRTEAFF.

This clonotype showed up just a few times. This sequence joins TRBV30 and TRBJ1-1; D remains unclear. The CDR3 consists of 9 residues. CDR1 and CDR2 (germline): GTSNPN, SVGIG (reference sequence). The V end lost 2 bases, the J end lost 10 bases, and 5 bases lay between the germline ends. This chain's CDR3 is CAWSWGAFF. CDR3 bases: TGTGCCTGGAGTTGGGGAGCTTTCTTT.

The V and J genes are TRBV11-2 and TRBJ2-7; D is unclear. Germline CDR1 reads SGHAT; CDR2 reads FQNNGV. V was pared by 5 bases and J by 0 bases, with 20 bases between. The CDR3 runs 17 residues. CDR3 residues: CASSPPAWAQSSYEQYF. CDR3 DNA: TGTGCCAGCAGCCCGCCTGCGTGGGCGCAATCCTCCTACGAGCAGTACTTC.

The V and J genes are TRBV3-1 and TRBJ1-4; the match to TRBD1 covers 11 bases. CDR1 is LGHDT and CDR2 is YNNKEL in the germline V gene (reference sequence). The J segment lost 0 bases and the V segment lost 4 bases, leaving 4 bases of the junction unmatched. CDR3 length equals 17 residues. The CDR3 DNA sequence: TGTGCCAGCAGCCCGGGACAGGGGGTTGCAACTAATGAAAAACTGTTTTTT. Encoded protein: CASSPGQGVATNEKLFF.

This clonotype was counted ten times or more. The chain couples TRBV20-1 to TRBJ1-5, with 7 bases matching TRBD1. The CDR3 runs to 12 residues. Per the germline V gene, CDR1 is DFQATT and CDR2 is SNEGSKA (reference sequence). J lost 5 bases, V lost 8 bases, and 6 bases had no gene match. CDR3 nucleotides: TGCAGTTACGGACAGGCGCATCAGCCCCAGCATTTT. It is translated as CSYGQAHQPQHF.

The chain combines TRBV12-3 or TRBV12-4 with TRBJ2-7; 9 bases align to TRBD2. V lost 4 bases and J lost 3; bases outside the gene matches: 7. This CDR3 spans 15 amino acids. CDR3 in amino acids: CASSSRDSGSYEQYF. CDR3 DNA: TGTGCCAGCAGTTCGCGGGATAGCGGGAGCTACGAGCAGTACTTC.

The rearrangement uses TRBV28 and TRBJ2-7, with D tentatively TRBD2 (5 bases). The V gene lost 4 bases and the J gene lost 7 bases, with 11 bases spanning the gap. The germline V gene encodes CDR1 MDHEN and CDR2 SYDVKM. This CDR3 is 12 amino acids long. The CDR3 loop reads CASSSKREEQYF. In nucleotides, the CDR3 is TGTGCCAGCAGTTCCAAGAGGGAGGAGCAGTACTTC.

V usage is TRBV25-1 and J usage is TRBJ2-6; possibly TRBD2 for D (6 bases). CDR1 MGHDK and CDR2 SYGVNS come from the germline V gene. There are 16 residues in the CDR3. V shed 4 bases and J shed 4 bases, with 14 bases lying between them. The CDR3 spells CASSAWEDGGANVLTF. The CDR3 bases are TGTGCCAGCAGTGCTTGGGAGGATGGAGGGGCCAACGTCCTGACTTTC. Filled out from reference TRBV25-1 and TRBJ2-6, the complete variable domain reads EADIYQTPRYLVIGTGKKITLECSQTMGHDKMYWYQQDPGMELHLIHYSYGVNSTEKGDLSSESTVSRIRTEHFPLTLESARPSHTSQYLCASSAWEDGGANVLTFGAGSRLTVL.

V gene TRBV12-3 or TRBV12-4 combines with J gene TRBJ2-7, with D perhaps TRBD2 (6 bases). V was trimmed by 10 bases and J by 10 bases, leaving 17 bases between them. This CDR3 comprises 11 residues. CDR3: CATRLGHSQYF. The CDR3 DNA sequence: TGTGCCACCAGACTAGGACATTCTCAGTACTTC.

This clonotype was counted a few times. The V and J genes are TRBV2 and TRBJ2-5; TRBD2 is a possible D gene (6 bases). This CDR3 region has 15 residues. The germline V gene has CDR1 SNHLY and CDR2 FYNNEI. The V gene lost 7 bases and the J gene lost 3 bases, with 18 bases spanning the gap. In nucleotides, the CDR3 is TGTGCCAGCAAGCCCCCGGGACTCAGTAAAGAGACCCAGTACTTC. Translation: CASKPPGLSKETQYF.

This clonotype occurred many times. The chain couples TRBV20-1 to TRBJ2-7, with D perhaps matching TRBD1 or TRBD2 (5 bases each). CDR3 length: 14 residues. Germline assignment: CDR1 DFQATT and CDR2 SNEGSKA (reference sequence). The CDR3 DNA reads as TGCAGCGCGGCACGCGTCGGGACCACTAACGAGCAGTACTTC. Its translation is CSAARVGTTNEQYF.

This clonotype was counted at least ten times. J is TRBJ2-2 and V is TRBV29-1; D might be TRBD1 or TRBD2, each matching 6 bases. Per the germline V gene, CDR1 is SQVTM and CDR2 is ANQGSEA. Trimming cost V 2 bases and J 3 bases, with 10 bases left between them. This CDR3 spans 14 amino acids. As DNA, the CDR3 is TGCAGCGTTGAATGGGGGGCGCACACCGGGGAGCTGTTTTTT. Amino acids: CSVEWGAHTGELFF.

This clonotype was detected a few times. The V gene is TRBV5-5, the J gene TRBJ2-5; tentatively, D is TRBD1 or TRBD2 (5 bases each). CDR1 SGHKS and CDR2 YYEKEE come from the germline V gene (reference sequence). The CDR3 is 17 residues long. Trimming left V 1 base short and J 4 bases short, with 20 bases between. CDR3 residues: CASSLLFRAMSGETQYF. As DNA, the CDR3 is TGTGCCAGCAGCTTGTTATTCAGGGCCATGAGCGGAGAGACCCAGTACTTC.

CDR3: CASSSQSGGSLSPLHF. CDR3 nucleotides: TGCGCCAGCAGCTCTCAAAGCGGGGGGTCGTTGTCACCCCTCCACTTT. The J gene is TRBJ1-6, the V gene TRBV5-1; a weak D match, TRBD1 (5 bases). CDR3 size: 16 residues. Germline V gene lookup returns CDR1 SGHRS and CDR2 YFSETQ. Trimming removed 3 bases from V and 10 bases from J, with 20 bases in between.

Ten or more counts support this clonotype. The chain recombines TRBV6-5 with TRBJ1-5, with 7 positions matching TRBD1. Germline V gene lookup returns CDR1 MNHEY and CDR2 SVGAGI. The CDR3 loop spans 14 amino acids. Trimming at V came to 6 bases and at J to 5 bases, leaving 7 bases not matched to a gene. CDR3 nucleotides: TGTGCCAGCAGCCTGACAGGGACGGATCAGCCCCAGCATTTT. Protein: CASSLTGTDQPQHF.

The V call is TRBV7-9, the J call TRBJ2-7; D remains unclear. Germline V gives CDR1 SEHNR, CDR2 FQNEAQ (reference sequence). CDR3 length: 15 residues. The V gene lost 4 bases and the J gene lost 0 bases, with 13 bases spanning the gap. As DNA, the CDR3 is TGTGCCAGCAGCTCCCACGATACCAGCTCCTACGAGCAGTACTTC. Amino acid sequence: CASSSHDTSSYEQYF. Using reference TRBV7-9 and TRBJ2-7 for the parts outside the CDR3, the full variable domain is DTGVSQNPRHKITKRGQNVTFRCDPISEHNRLYWYRQTLGQGPEFLTYFQNEAQLEKSRLLSDRFSAERPKGSFSTLEIQRTEQGDSAMYLCASSSHDTSSYEQYFGPGTRLTVT.

V and J are TRBV19 and TRBJ1-6, with 9 bases fitting TRBD1. There are 14 residues in the CDR3. The trim removed 6 bases at V and 10 bases at J, leaving 7 bases unmatched. Germline loops: CDR1 LNHDA, CDR2 SQIVND (reference sequence). Here the CDR3 reads CASSGTGLKSPLHF. The CDR3 DNA reads TGTGCCAGTAGCGGGACAGGGCTCAAGTCACCCCTCCACTTT.

This clonotype showed up many times. The gene calls are TRBV7-2 and TRBJ1-1; perhaps TRBD1 as D (5 bases). With 4 bases removed from V and 1 base from J, the gap between germline ends came to 10 bases. Germline V gene lookup returns CDR1 SGHTA and CDR2 FQGNSA. The CDR3 spans 14 residues. In DNA, the CDR3 is TGTGCCAGCAGCTGGCCCGGGGCGAACACTGAAGCTTTCTTT. Encoded protein: CASSWPGANTEAFF. Variable domain in full (rest from reference TRBV7-2 and TRBJ1-1): GAGVSQSPSNKVTEKGKDVELRCDPISGHTALYWYRQSLGQGLEFLIYFQGNSAPDKSGLPSDRFSAERTGGSVSTLTIQRTQQEDSAVYLCASSWPGANTEAFFGQGTRLTVV.

This clonotype has more than one count but fewer than ten. The rearrangement uses TRBV20-1 and TRBJ1-6, with D possibly matching TRBD1 (6 bases). V gave up 4 bases and J gave up 14 bases, with 18 bases separating them. This CDR3 comprises 13 residues. CDR1 DFQATT and CDR2 SNEGSKA come from the germline V gene (reference sequence). The CDR3 here is CSAMQGIIQALHF. Written as DNA, the CDR3 is TGCAGTGCTATGCAGGGGATAATTCAAGCCCTCCACTTT.

This clonotype was seen just once. DNA of the CDR3: TGTGCCAGCAGTCGGGACAGGGGCGGACATTCACCCCTCCACTTT. The encoded protein is CASSRDRGGHSPLHF. V and J are TRBV7-9 and TRBJ1-6; TRBD1 aligns across 10 bases. This CDR3 is 15 amino acids long. The germline V gene has CDR1 SEHNR and CDR2 FQNEAQ (reference sequence). V shed 6 bases and J 8 bases; nucleotides not matched to a gene: 7.